A single T cell receptor (beta chain) is shown here with its context. The antigen is undetermined. The data derive from a study of glioma-infiltrating T cells. Overall study findings and caveats: Tissue and blood shared very few CDR3 sequences. Gliomas, especially low-grade, showed above-expected tissue-blood divergence; non-neoplastic patients showed below.

CDR1 and CDR2 (germline): DFQATT, SNEGSKA (reference sequence). The V segment lost 5 bases and the J segment 7 bases; nucleotides outside the gene matches: 12. The CDR3 is 14 amino acids. TCR alpha and beta CDR3 regions were amplified from RNA using iRepertoire nested multiplex PCR. TCRdb called the multiplex PCR reads again in MiXCR, with one record for every CDR3 protein. The table has over 15,000 distinct CDR3 sequences, more than 45% seen once; the top ten hold around 42%. Sequencing was done on a sample of glioma tissue, nonneoplastic brain tissue, or PBMCs (not recorded which). This receptor was identified in a human donor with low-grade glioma or glioblastoma, undergoing nonglioma brain surgery, or in good health (not recorded which). The chain joins TRBV20-1 to TRBJ2-7; 9 bases align to TRBD1. The CDR3 bases are TGCAGTGCTCAACCTTGGACAGGGGTGGTGGAGCAGTACTTC. This encodes CSAQPWTGVVEQYF.